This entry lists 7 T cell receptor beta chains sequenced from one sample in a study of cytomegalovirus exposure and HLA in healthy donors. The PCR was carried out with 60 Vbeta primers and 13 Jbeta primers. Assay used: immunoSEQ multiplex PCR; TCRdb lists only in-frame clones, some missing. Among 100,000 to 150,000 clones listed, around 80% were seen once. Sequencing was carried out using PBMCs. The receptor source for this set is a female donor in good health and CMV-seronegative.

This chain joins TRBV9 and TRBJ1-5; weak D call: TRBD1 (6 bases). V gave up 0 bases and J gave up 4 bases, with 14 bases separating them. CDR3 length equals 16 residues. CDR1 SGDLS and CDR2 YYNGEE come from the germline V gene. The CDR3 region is CASSVDPGESNQPQHF. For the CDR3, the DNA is TGTGCCAGCAGCGTAGACCCAGGGGAGTCAAATCAGCCCCAGCATTTT.

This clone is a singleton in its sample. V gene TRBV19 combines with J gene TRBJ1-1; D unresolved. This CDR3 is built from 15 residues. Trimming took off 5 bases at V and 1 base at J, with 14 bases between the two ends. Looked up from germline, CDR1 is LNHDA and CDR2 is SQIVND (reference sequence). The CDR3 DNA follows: TGTGCCAGTAGTGCCGCGAGGTTGGGGAACACTGAAGCTTTCTTT. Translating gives CASSAARLGNTEAFF.

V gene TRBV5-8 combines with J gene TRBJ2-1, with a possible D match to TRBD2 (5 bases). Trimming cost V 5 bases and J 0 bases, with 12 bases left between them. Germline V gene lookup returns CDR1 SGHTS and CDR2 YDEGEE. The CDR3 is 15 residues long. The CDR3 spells CASRRAAGSYNEQFF. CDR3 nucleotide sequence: TGTGCCAGCAGGAGGGCTGCGGGCTCCTACAATGAGCAGTTCTTC.

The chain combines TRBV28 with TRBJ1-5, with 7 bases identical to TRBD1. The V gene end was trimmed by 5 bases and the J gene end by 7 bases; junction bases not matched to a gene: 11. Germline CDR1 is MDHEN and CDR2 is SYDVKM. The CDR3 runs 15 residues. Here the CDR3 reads CASSTKTGRVQPQHF. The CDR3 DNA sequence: TGTGCCAGCAGTACTAAGACAGGGCGGGTCCAGCCCCAGCATTTT. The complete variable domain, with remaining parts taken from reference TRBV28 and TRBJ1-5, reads DVKVTQSSRYLVKRTGEKVFLECVQDMDHENMFWYRQDPGLGLRLIYFSYDVKMKEKGDIPEGYSVSREKKERFSLILESASTNQTSMYLCASSTKTGRVQPQHFGDGTRLSIL.

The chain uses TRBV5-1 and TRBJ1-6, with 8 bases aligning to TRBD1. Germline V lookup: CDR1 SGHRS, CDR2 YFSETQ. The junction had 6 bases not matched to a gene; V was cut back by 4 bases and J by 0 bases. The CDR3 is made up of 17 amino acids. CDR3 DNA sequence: TGCGCCAGCAGCCCGGGACAGGAAAGCTCCTATAATTCACCCCTCCACTTT. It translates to CASSPGQESSYNSPLHF.

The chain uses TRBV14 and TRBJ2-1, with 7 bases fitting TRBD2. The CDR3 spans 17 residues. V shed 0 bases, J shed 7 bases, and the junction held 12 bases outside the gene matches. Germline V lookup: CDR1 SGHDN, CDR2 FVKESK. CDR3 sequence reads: CASSQDYFKRGHNEQFF. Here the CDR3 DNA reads TGTGCCAGCAGCCAAGACTATTTCAAGCGGGGCCATAATGAGCAGTTCTTC.

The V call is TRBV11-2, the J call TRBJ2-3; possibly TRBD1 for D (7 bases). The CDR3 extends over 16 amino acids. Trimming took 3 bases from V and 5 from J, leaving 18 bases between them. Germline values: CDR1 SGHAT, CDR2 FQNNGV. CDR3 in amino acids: CASSLGGGGGKDTQYF. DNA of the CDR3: TGTGCCAGCAGCTTGGGAGGAGGGGGCGGAAAAGATACGCAGTATTTT.